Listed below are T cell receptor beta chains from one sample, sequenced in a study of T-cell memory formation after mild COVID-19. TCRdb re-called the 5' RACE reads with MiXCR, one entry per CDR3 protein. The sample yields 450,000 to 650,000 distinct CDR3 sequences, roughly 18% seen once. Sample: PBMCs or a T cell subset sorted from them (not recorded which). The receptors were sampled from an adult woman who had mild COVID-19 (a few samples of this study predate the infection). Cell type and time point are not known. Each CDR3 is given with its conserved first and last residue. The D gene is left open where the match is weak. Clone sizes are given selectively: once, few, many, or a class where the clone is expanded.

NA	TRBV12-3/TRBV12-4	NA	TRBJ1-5	CASSWDVSNQPQHF	TGTGCCAGCAGTTGGGACGTTAGCAATCAGCCCCAGCATTTT
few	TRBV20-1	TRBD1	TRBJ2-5	CSARPTGGETQYF	TGCAGTGCTAGACCGACAGGGGGAGAGACCCAGTACTTC
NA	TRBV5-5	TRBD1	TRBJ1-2	CASSLFFLPGQGNYGYTF	TGTGCCAGCAGCTTGTTTTTTTTGCCGGGACAGGGAAACTATGGCTACACCTTC
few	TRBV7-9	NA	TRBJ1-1	CASRYLGDTEAFF	TGTGCCAGCAGGTATTTAGGGGACACTGAAGCTTTCTTT
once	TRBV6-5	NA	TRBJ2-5	CASSYSVHLQETQYF	TGTGCCAGCAGTTACTCTGTCCACCTACAAGAGACCCAGTACTTC
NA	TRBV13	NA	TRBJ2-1	CASSAGPQLADSYNEQFF	TGTGCCAGCAGCGCCGGGCCCCAATTAGCAGATTCCTACAATGAGCAGTTCTTC
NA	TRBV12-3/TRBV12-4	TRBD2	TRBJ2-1	CASMPPTSGGLGEQFF	TGTGCCAGCATGCCTCCGACTAGCGGGGGGCTAGGTGAGCAGTTCTTC
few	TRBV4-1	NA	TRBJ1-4	CASSQGEGGNEKLFF	TGCGCCAGCAGCCAGGGGGAGGGGGGGAATGAAAAACTGTTTTTT
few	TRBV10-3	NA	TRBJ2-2	CAIRRTGELFF	TGTGCCATCAGAAGAACCGGGGAGCTGTTTTTT
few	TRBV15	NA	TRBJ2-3	CATSMRLSDTQYF	TGTGCCACCAGCATGAGACTCTCAGATACGCAGTATTTT
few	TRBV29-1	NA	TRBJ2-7	CSVEDGGSYEQYF	TGCAGCGTTGAAGACGGAGGATCCTACGAGCAGTACTTC
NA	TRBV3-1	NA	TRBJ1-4	CASSQQGFKLFF	TGTGCCAGCAGCCAACAGGGGTTTAAGCTGTTTTTT
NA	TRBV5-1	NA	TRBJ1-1	CASSGSSLNTEAFF	TGCGCCAGCAGCGGAAGCAGTTTGAACACTGAAGCTTTCTTT
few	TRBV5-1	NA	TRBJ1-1	CASSSGQLNTEAFF	TGCGCCAGCAGCTCGGGACAATTGAACACTGAAGCTTTCTTT
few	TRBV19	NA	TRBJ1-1	CASSRETRLNTEAFF	TGTGCCAGTAGCCGGGAGACCAGATTGAACACTGAAGCTTTCTTT
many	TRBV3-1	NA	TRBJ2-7	CASSQLSYEQYF	TGTGCCAGCAGCCAGTTGTCCTACGAGCAGTACTTC
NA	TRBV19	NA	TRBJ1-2	CASSAQDSLLYGYTF	TGTGCCAGTAGTGCCCAGGACAGTTTGTTGTATGGCTACACCTTC
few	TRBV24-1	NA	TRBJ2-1	CATSVHYNEQFF	TGTGCCACCAGTGTCCACTACAATGAGCAGTTCTTC
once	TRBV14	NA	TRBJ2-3	CASSSWMGDTQYF	TGTGCCAGCAGCTCGTGGATGGGAGATACGCAGTATTTT
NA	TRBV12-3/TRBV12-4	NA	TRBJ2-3	CDSKPATDTQYF	TGTGACAGCAAACCGGCCACAGATACGCAGTATTTT
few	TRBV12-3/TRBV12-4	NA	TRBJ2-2	CASSLKATGELFF	TGTGCCAGCAGTTTAAAGGCTACCGGGGAGCTGTTTTTT
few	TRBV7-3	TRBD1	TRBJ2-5	CASSSGTGVRETQYF	TGTGCCAGCAGCTCAGGGACAGGGGTTCGAGAGACCCAGTACTTC
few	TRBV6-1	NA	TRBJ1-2	CASSTGEGGYTF	TGTGCCAGCAGTACGGGGGAGGGTGGCTACACCTTC
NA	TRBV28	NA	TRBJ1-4	CSSRAEDTTNEKLFF	TGTTCCAGCAGGGCTGAGGACACAACTAATGAAAAACTGTTTTTT
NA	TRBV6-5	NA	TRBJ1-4	CARRARPTNEKLFF	TGTGCCAGAAGAGCGAGGCCAACTAATGAAAAACTGTTTTTT
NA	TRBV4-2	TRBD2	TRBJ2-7	CASSQAGLAGGMISYEQYF	TGTGCCAGCAGCCAAGCGGGACTAGCGGGGGGGATGATCTCCTACGAGCAGTACTTC
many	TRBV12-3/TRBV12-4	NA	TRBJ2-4	CASTSGGPNIQYF	TGTGCCAGCACCTCTGGCGGGCCCAACATTCAGTACTTC
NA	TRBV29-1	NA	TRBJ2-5	CSVAPFGVEETQYF	TGCAGCGTTGCCCCCTTTGGGGTGGAAGAGACCCAGTACTTC
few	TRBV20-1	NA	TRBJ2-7	CSATGPRFNSYEQYF	TGCAGTGCTACCGGACCCCGTTTCAACTCCTACGAGCAGTACTTC
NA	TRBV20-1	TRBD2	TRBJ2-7	CSARDRLAGVLHYEQYF	TGCAGTGCTAGAGATAGACTAGCGGGAGTCCTCCATTACGAGCAGTACTTC
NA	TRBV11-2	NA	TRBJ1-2	CASSLDLYGYTF	TGTGCCAGCAGCTTAGATCTCTATGGCTACACCTTC
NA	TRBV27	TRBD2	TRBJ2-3	CASRGVLGRAPTDTQYF	TGTGCCAGCAGGGGGGTATTAGGGAGGGCCCCCACAGATACGCAGTATTTT
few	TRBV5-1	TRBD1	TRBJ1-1	CASSPDRGLVNTEAFF	TGCGCCAGCAGCCCGGACAGGGGGCTTGTGAACACTGAAGCTTTCTTT
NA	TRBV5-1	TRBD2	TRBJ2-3	CASRLPGLASTDTQYF	TGCGCCAGCAGACTTCCGGGACTAGCCAGCACAGATACGCAGTATTTT
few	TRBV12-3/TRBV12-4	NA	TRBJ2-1	CASRNYRTLENEQFF	TGTGCCAGCAGGAACTACAGGACCCTGGAGAATGAGCAGTTCTTC
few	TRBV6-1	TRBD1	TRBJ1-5	CASSGNPGQSSNQPQHF	TGTGCCAGCAGTGGAAACCCGGGACAGTCTAGCAATCAGCCCCAGCATTTT
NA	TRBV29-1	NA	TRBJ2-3	CSASIGPGTDTQYF	TGCAGCGCATCAATCGGGCCTGGGACAGATACGCAGTATTTT
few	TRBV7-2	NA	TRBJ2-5	CASSLELADTETQYF	TGTGCCAGCAGCTTAGAGTTGGCAGATACGGAGACCCAGTACTTC
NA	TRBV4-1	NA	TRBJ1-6	CASSLTRSGGYNPPLHF	TGCGCCAGCAGCCTCACAAGATCAGGAGGATATAATCCACCCCTCCACTTT
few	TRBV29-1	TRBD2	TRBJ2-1	CSVDSPRGGNEQFF	TGCAGCGTTGACTCCCCCCGGGGGGGGAATGAGCAGTTCTTC
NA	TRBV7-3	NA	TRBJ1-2	CASSLMGGLPGGYTF	TGTGCCAGCAGCTTAATGGGGGGTTTACCTGGTGGCTACACCTTC
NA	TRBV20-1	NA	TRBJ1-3	CSAGRAGGNTIYF	TGCAGTGCCGGCCGGGCCGGAGGAAACACCATATATTTT
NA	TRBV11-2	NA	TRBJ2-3	CASSSQLTGDTQYF	TGTGCCAGCAGCTCCCAATTGACCGGAGATACGCAGTATTTT
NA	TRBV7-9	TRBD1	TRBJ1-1	CASSPGDRMNTEAFF	TGTGCCAGCAGCCCCGGGGACAGAATGAACACTGAAGCTTTCTTT
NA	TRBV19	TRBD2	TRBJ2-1	CASKMLAGGFNEQFF	TGTGCCAGTAAAATGTTAGCGGGGGGTTTCAATGAGCAGTTCTTC
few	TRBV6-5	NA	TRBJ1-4	CASSYFRDLGKLFF	TGTGCCAGCAGTTACTTCCGGGATCTTGGAAAACTGTTTTTT
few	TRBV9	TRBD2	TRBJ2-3	CASSAGGLAASSTDTQYF	TGTGCCAGCAGCGCCGGGGGACTAGCGGCTTCTAGCACAGATACGCAGTATTTT
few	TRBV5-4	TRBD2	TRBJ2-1	CASSSDLAGASLGEQFF	TGTGCCAGCAGCTCCGACCTAGCGGGGGCCTCTCTGGGTGAGCAGTTCTTC
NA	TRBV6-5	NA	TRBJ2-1	CASSVRSGRYNEQFF	TGTGCCAGCAGCGTACGTTCGGGTCGGTACAATGAGCAGTTCTTC
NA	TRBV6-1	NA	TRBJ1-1	CASFLKTGMNTEAFF	TGTGCCAGTTTCCTGAAGACGGGGATGAACACTGAAGCTTTCTTT
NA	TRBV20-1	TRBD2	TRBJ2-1	CSARDTTELAGVHEQFF	TGCAGTGCTAGAGACACTACCGAACTAGCGGGAGTTCATGAGCAGTTCTTC
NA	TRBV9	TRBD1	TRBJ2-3	CASSVAPTGSTDTQYF	TGTGCCAGCAGCGTAGCTCCGACAGGGAGTACAGATACGCAGTATTTT
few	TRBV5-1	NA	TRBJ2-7	CASSLAGLPEEQYF	TGCGCCAGCAGCTTGGCCGGGCTCCCGGAAGAGCAGTACTTC
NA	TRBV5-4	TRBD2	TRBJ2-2	CASSWMTSGSDTGELFF	TGTGCCAGCAGCTGGATGACTAGCGGGAGTGACACCGGGGAGCTGTTTTTT
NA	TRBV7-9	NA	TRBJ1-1	CASSPGDRSNTEAFF	TGTGCCAGCAGCCCAGGGGACCGATCGAACACTGAAGCTTTCTTT
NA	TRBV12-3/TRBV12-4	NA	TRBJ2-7	CASSLTPTPVNEQYF	TGTGCCAGCAGTTTAACCCCCACCCCAGTAAACGAGCAGTACTTC
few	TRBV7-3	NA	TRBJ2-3	CASSKRPNQPTDTQYF	TGTGCCAGCAGCAAGCGCCCAAACCAACCCACAGATACGCAGTATTTT
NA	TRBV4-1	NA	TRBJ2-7	CASSQDEETLGFEQYF	TGCGCCAGCAGCCAAGATGAGGAGACCTTGGGTTTCGAGCAGTACTTC
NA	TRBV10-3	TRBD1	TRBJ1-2	CAITDGTAPSYTF	TGTGCCATCACCGATGGGACAGCCCCCAGCTACACCTTC